This T cell receptor (beta chain) was observed in a study of shared clonotypes between healthy human individuals. Some clones are missing from TCRdb's copy, which holds only in-frame ones; the method was immunoSEQ multiplex PCR. The sample holds 470,000 or so clones; almost 80% are singletons and the top ten take more than 10%. V lost 6 bases and J lost 4; bases outside the gene matches: 8. Germline-derived CDR1 and CDR2 are SGHNT and YYREEE (reference sequence). The CDR3 length is 14 residues. This sequence was found in a middle-aged woman in good health. Some clones in this sample may be carry-over from other donors' samples. V is TRBV5-4 and J is TRBJ2-3; 7 bases fit TRBD2. The sample comprised PBMCs. The CDR3 DNA sequence: TGTGCCAGCACCGCGGGGGAGTATGCAGATACGCAGTATTTT. It yields the protein CASTAGEYADTQYF.